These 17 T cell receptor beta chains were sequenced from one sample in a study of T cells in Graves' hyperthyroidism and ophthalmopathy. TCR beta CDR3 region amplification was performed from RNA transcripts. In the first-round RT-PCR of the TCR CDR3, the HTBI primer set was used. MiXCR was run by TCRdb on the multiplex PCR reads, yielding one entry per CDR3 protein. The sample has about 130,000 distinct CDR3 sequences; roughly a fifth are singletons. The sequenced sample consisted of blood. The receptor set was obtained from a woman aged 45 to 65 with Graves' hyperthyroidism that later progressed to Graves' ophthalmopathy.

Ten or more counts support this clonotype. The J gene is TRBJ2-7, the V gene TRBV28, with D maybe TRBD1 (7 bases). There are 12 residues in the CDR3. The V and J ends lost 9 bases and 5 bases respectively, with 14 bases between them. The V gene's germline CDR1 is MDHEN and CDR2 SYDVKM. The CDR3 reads CASGGTAHEQYF. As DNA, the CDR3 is TGTGCCAGTGGGGGGACAGCGCACGAGCAGTACTTC.

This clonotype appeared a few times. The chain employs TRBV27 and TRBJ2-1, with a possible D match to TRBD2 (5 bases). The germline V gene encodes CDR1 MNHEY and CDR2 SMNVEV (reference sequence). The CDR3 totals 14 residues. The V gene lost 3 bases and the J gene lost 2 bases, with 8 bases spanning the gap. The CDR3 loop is CASSFRTPYNEQFF. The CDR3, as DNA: TGTGCCAGCAGTTTTCGGACTCCCTACAATGAGCAGTTCTTC.

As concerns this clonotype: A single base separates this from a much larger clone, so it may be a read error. The CDR3 sequence is CASSLDRPSGRGSYGQYF. In DNA form, the CDR3 reads TGTGCCAGCAGCTTGGACAGGCCTAGCGGAAGAGGGTCGTACGGGCAGTACTTC. J is TRBJ2-7 and V is TRBV11-2; D may be TRBD1 or TRBD2 (7 bases each). This CDR3 has 18 amino acids. Germline CDR1 reads SGHAT; CDR2 reads FQNNGV.

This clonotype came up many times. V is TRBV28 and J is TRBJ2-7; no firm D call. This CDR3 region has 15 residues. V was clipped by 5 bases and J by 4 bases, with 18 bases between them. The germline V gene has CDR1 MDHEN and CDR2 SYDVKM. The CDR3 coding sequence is TGTGCCAGCAGTCTCCGGAAGGGTAGGTTTTACGAGCAGTACTTC. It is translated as CASSLRKGRFYEQYF.

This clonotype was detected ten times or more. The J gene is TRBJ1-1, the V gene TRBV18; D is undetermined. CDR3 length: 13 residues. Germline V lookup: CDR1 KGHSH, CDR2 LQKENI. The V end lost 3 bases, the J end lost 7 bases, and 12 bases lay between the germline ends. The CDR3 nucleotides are TGTGCCAGCTCACCTGCGACACGGAATGAAGCTTTCTTT. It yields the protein CASSPATRNEAFF. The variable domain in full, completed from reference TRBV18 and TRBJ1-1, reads NAGVMQNPRHLVRRRGQEARLRCSPMKGHSHVYWYRQLPEEGLKFMVYLQKENIIDESGMPKERFSAEFPKEGPSILRIQQVVRGDSAAYFCASSPATRNEAFFGQGTRLTVV.

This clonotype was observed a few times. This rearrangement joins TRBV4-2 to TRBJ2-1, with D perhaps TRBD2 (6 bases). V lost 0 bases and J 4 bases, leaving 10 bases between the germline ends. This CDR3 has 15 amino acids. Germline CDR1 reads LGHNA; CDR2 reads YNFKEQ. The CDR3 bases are TGTGCCAGCAGCCAAGAGGCTAGCGTGTACAATGAGCAGTTCTTC. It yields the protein CASSQEASVYNEQFF.

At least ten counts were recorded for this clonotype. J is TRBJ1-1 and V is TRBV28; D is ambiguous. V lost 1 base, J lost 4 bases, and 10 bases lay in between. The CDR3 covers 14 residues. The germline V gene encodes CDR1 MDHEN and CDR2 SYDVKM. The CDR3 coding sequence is TGTGCCAGCAGTTTATCGGGCATGAGCACTGAAGCTTTCTTT. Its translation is CASSLSGMSTEAFF.

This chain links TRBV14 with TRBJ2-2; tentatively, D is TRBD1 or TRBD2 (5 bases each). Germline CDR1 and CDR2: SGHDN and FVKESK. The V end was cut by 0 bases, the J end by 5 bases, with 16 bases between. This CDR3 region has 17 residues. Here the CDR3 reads CASSQDWGSSRTGELFF. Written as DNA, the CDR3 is TGTGCCAGCAGCCAAGATTGGGGCTCTAGCAGGACCGGGGAGCTGTTTTTT.

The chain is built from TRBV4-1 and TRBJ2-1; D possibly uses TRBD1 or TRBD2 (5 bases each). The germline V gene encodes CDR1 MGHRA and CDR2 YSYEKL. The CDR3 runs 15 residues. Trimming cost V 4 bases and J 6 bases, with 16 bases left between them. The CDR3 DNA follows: TGCGCCAGCAGCCCTCTTACGTTTGGGGGCAATGAGCAGTTCTTC. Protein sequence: CASSPLTFGGNEQFF.

CDR3 nucleotide sequence: TGTGCCAGCAGTGGTGCAGGGGGGAAGTACGAGCAGTACTTC. It specifies CASSGAGGKYEQYF. The J gene is TRBJ2-7, the V gene TRBV6-1; D perhaps matches TRBD1 (7 bases). The CDR3 has 14 amino acids. Germline CDR1 MNHNS, CDR2 SASEGT. V lost 4 bases and J lost 4, with 14 bases in between.

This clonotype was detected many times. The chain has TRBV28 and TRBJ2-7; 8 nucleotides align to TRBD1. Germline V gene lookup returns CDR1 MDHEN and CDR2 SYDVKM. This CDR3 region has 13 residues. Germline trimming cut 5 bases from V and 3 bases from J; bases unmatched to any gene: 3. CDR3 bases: TGTGCCAGCAGTCCAGGGGGCTTCTACGAGCAGTACTTC. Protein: CASSPGGFYEQYF.

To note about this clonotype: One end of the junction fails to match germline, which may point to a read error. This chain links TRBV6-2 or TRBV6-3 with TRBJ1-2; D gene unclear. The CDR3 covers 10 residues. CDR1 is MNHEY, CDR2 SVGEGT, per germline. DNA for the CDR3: TGTGCCAGCAGTAACTATGGCTGCACCTTC. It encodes CASSNYGCTF.

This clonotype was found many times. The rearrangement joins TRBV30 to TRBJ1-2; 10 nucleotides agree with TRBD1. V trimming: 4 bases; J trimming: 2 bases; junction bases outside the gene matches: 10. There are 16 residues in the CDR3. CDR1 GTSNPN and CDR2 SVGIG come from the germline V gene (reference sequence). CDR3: CAWTQHMTGGNYGYTF. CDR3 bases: TGTGCCTGGACTCAGCATATGACAGGGGGCAACTATGGCTACACCTTC.

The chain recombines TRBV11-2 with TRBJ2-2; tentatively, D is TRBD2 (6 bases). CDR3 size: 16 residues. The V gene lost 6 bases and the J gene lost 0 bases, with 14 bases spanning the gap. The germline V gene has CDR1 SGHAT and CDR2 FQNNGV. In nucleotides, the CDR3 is TGTGCCAGCAGGGAATGGAGGGCTGCGAACACCGGGGAGCTGTTTTTT. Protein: CASREWRAANTGELFF. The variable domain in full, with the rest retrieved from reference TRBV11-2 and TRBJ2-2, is EAGVAQSPRYKIIEKRQSVAFWCNPISGHATLYWYQQILGQGPKLLIQFQNNGVVDDSQLPKDRFSAERLKGVDSTLKIQPAKLEDSAVYLCASREWRAANTGELFFGEGSRLTVL.

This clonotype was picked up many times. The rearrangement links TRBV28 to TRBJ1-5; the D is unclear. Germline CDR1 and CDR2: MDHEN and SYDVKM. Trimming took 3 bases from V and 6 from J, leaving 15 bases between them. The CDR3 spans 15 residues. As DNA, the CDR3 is TGTGCCAGCAGTTTCATGGAGGGCACGGGTCAGCCCCAGCATTTT. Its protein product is CASSFMEGTGQPQHF.

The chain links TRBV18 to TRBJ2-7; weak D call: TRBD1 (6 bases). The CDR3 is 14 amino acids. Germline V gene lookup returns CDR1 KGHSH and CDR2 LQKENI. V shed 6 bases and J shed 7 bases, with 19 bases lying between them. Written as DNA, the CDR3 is TGTGCCAGCTCGGCCGGGACACCCATGGGTGAGCAGTACTTC. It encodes CASSAGTPMGEQYF.

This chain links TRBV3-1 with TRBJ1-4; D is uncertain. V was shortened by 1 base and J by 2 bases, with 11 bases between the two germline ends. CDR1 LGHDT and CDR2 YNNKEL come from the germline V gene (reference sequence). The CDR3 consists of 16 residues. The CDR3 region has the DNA TGTGCCAGCAGCCAAGTAACAAGATCGACTAATGAAAAACTGTTTTTT. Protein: CASSQVTRSTNEKLFF.